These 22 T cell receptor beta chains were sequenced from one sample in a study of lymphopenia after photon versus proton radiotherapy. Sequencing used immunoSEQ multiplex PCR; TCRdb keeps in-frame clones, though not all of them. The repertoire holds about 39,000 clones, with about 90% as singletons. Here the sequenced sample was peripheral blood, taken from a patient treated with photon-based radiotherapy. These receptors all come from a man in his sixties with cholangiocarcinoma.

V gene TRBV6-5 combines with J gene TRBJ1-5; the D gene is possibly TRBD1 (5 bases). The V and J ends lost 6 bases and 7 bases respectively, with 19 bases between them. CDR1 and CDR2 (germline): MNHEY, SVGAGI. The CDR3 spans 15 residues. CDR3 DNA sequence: TGTGCCAGCAGCGCCCTGGTTGGGGGGTACCAGCCCCAGCATTTT. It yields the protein CASSALVGGYQPQHF.

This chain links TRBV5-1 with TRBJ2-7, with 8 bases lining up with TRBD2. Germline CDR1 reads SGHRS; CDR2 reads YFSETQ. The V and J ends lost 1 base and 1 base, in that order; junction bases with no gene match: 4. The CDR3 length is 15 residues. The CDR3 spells CASSLLASGSYEQYF. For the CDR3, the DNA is TGCGCCAGCAGCTTGTTGGCTAGCGGGTCCTACGAGCAGTACTTC.

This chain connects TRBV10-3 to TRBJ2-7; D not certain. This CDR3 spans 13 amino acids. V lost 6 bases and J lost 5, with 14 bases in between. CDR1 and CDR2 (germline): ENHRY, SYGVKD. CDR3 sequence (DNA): TGTGCCATCAGCGTTGCGGAAGAAGACGAGCAGTACTTC. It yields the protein CAISVAEEDEQYF.

Here the CDR3 DNA reads TGTGCCAGCAGTGCGTTACTAGCGGGGTCCTACAATGAGCAGTTCTTC. Translating gives CASSALLAGSYNEQFF. This rearrangement joins TRBV28 to TRBJ2-1; 10 bases agree with TRBD2. This CDR3 contains 16 residues. Germline CDR1 is MDHEN and CDR2 is SYDVKM. With 5 bases clipped from V and 1 base from J, the junction kept 5 bases outside the gene matches.

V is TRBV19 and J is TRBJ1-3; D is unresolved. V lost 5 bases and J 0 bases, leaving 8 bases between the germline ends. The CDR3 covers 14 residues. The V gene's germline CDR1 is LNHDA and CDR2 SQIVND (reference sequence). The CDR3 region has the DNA TGTGCCAGTAGTCCACAGATCTCTGGAAACACCATATATTTT. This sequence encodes CASSPQISGNTIYF.

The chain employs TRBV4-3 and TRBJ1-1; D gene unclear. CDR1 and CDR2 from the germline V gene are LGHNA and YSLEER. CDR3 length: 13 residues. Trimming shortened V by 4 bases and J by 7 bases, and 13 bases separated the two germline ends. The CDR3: CASSPTAEGEAFF. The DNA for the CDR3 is TGCGCCAGCAGCCCCACCGCGGAGGGTGAAGCTTTCTTT.

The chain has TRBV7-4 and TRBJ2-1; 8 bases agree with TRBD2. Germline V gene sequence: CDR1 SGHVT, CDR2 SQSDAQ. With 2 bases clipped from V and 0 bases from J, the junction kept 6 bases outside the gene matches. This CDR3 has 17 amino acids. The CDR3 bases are TGTGCCAGCAGCTTACAGACTAGCGCCTTCTCCTACAATGAGCAGTTCTTC. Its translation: CASSLQTSAFSYNEQFF.

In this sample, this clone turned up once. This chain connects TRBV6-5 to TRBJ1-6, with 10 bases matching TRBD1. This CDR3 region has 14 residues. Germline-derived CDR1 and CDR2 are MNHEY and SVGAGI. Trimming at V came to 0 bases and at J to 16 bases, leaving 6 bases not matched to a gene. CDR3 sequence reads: CASSYSETGGPLHF. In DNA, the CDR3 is TGTGCCAGCAGTTACTCGGAGACAGGGGGCCCACTCCACTTT.

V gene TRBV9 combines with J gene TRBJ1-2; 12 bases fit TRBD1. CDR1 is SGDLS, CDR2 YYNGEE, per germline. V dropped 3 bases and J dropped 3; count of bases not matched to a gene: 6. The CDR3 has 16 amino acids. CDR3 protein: CASSDGTGGRYYGYTF. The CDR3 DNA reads TGTGCCAGCAGCGACGGGACAGGGGGCCGCTACTATGGCTACACCTTC.

For the CDR3, the DNA is TGTGCCAGTAGCCCCGAGGTTGACTATGGCTACACCTTC. Its protein is CASSPEVDYGYTF. This chain links TRBV19 with TRBJ1-2, with D unresolved. The germline V gene has CDR1 LNHDA and CDR2 SQIVND (reference sequence). V lost 6 bases and J lost 3, with 11 bases in between. CDR3 length: 13 amino acids.

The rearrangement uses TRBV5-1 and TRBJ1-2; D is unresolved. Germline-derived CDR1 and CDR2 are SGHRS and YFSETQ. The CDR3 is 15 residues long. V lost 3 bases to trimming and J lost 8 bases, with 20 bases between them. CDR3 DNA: TGCGCCAGCAGCTACAACCCCGAACTACCGGTAGGCTACACCTTC. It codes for CASSYNPELPVGYTF.

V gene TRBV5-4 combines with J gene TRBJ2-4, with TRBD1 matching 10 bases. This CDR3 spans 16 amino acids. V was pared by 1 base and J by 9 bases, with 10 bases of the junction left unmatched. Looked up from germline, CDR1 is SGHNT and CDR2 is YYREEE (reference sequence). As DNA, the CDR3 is TGTGCCAGCAGCTTGTTTTCAGGGACAGGGGATGCCATTCAGTACTTC. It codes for CASSLFSGTGDAIQYF.

CDR3 nucleotides: TGTGCCAGCAGCTTTGGGGATGTTCAGCCCCAGCATTTT. This gives the protein CASSFGDVQPQHF. V usage is TRBV7-9 and J usage is TRBJ1-5; D is uncertain. This CDR3 region has 13 residues. Germline assignment: CDR1 SEHNR and CDR2 FQNEAQ (reference sequence). V lost 3 bases and J 6 bases, leaving 9 bases between the germline ends. Drawing the rest from reference TRBV7-9 and TRBJ1-5, the complete variable domain is DTGVSQNPRHKITKRGQNVTFRCDPISEHNRLYWYRQTLGQGPEFLTYFQNEAQLEKSRLLSDRFSAERPKGSFSTLEIQRTEQGDSAMYLCASSFGDVQPQHFGDGTRLSIL.

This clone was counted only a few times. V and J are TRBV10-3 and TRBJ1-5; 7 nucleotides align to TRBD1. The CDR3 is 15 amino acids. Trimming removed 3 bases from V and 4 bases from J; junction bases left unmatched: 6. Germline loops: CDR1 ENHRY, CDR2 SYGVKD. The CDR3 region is CAISDKGAGNQPQHF. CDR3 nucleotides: TGTGCCATCAGTGATAAGGGGGCAGGTAATCAGCCCCAGCATTTT.

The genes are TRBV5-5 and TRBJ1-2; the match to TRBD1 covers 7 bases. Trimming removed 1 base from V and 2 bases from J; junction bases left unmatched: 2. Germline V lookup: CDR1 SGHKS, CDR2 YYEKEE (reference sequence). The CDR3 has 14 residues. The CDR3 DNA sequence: TGTGCCAGCAGCTTGCCGGGACAGAACTATGGCTACACCTTC. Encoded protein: CASSLPGQNYGYTF. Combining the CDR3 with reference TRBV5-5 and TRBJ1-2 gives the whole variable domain DAGVTQSPTHLIKTRGQQVTLRCSPISGHKSVSWYQQVLGQGPQFIFQYYEKEERGRGNFPDRFSARQFPNYSSELNVNALLLGDSALYLCASSLPGQNYGYTFGSGTRLTVV.

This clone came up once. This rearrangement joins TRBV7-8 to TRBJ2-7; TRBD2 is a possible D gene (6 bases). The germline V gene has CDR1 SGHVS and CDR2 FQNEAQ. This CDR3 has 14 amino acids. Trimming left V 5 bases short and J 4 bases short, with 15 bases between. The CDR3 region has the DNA TGTGCCAGCAGCATACGGGACTCGGGATACGAGCAGTACTTC. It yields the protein CASSIRDSGYEQYF.

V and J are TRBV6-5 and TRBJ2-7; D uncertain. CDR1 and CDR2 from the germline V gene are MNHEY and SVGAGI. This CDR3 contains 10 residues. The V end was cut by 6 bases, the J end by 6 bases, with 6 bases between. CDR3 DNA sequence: TGTGCCAGCAGGGATATCGAGCAGTACTTC. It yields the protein CASRDIEQYF.

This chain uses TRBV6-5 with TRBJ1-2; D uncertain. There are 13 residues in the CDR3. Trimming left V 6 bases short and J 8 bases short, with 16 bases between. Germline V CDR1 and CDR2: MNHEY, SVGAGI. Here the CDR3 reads CASRRMGAGGYTF. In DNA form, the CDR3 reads TGTGCCAGCAGGCGTATGGGTGCGGGGGGCTACACCTTC.

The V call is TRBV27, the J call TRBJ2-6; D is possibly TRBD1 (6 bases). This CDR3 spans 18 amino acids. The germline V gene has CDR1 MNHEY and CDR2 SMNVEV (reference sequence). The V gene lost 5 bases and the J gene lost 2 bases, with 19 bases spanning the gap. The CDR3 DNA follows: TGTGCCAGCAGTCCCCTAACAGGGAACTCGGCTGGGGCCAACGTCCTGACTTTC. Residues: CASSPLTGNSAGANVLTF.

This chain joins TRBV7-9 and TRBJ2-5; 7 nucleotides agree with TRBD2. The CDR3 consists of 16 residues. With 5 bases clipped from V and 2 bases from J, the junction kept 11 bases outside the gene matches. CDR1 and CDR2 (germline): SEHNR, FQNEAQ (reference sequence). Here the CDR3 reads CASSQNGGGFQETQYF. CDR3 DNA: TGTGCCAGCAGCCAAAACGGCGGGGGTTTTCAAGAGACCCAGTACTTC.

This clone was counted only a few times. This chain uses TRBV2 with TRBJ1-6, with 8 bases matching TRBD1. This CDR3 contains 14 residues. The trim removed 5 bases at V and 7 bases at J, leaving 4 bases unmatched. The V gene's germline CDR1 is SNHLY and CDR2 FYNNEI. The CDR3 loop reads CASSPDRANSPLHF. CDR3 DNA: TGTGCCAGCAGTCCGGACAGGGCGAATTCACCCCTCCACTTT.

CDR3 DNA sequence: TGTGCCAGTAGTATTACTGGCTTGGCTAGCTACAATGAGCAGTTCTTC. It yields the protein CASSITGLASYNEQFF. V usage is TRBV19 and J usage is TRBJ2-1; D gene ambiguous. Germline-derived CDR1 and CDR2 are LNHDA and SQIVND (reference sequence). V was clipped by 3 bases and J by 3 bases, with 15 bases between them. The CDR3 sequence is 16 residues long.